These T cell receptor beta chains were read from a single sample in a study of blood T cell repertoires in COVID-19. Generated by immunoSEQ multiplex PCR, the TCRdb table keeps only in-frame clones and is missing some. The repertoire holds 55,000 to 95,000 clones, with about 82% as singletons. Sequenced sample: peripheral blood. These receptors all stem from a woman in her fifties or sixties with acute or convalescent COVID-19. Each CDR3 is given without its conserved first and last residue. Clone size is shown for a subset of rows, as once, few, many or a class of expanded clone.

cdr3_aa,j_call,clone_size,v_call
AISGGLGGELF,TRBJ2-2,once,TRBV10-3
AWSVGGGNEKLF,TRBJ1-4,-,TRBV30
ASSLSAPDTQY,TRBJ2-3,-,TRBV13
ASSVGLAGGETQY,TRBJ2-5,-,TRBV2
ASAGTQDQPQH,TRBJ1-5,-,TRBV5-8
SASPGQGITNEKLF,TRBJ1-4,-,TRBV20-1
ASSLEGGGPSYEQY,TRBJ2-7,-,TRBV5-4
ASGPKEEVGSAKNIQY,TRBJ2-4,-,TRBV12-5
ASSSQTSAYTDTQY,TRBJ2-3,-,TRBV11-2
ASQRRGLMNTEAF,TRBJ1-1,few,TRBV30
ASSLGDRGYGYT,TRBJ1-2,-,TRBV4-2
ASMRTSNYNEQF,TRBJ2-1,-,TRBV2
ASSYSEGHTEAF,TRBJ1-1,-,TRBV6-5
ATSRVRQGPQETQY,TRBJ2-5,-,TRBV15
ASRRNAGEEAF,TRBJ1-1,-,TRBV6-6
ASSLGFYT,TRBJ1-2,-,TRBV6-5
ASNSGTGRQETQY,TRBJ2-5,-,TRBV5-1
ASSDPIRGADYGYT,TRBJ1-2,-,TRBV10-2
ASSVVGGSGNTIY,TRBJ1-3,-,TRBV9
ASSQGQFTGELF,TRBJ2-2,few,TRBV7-3
ASSIEGARGYT,TRBJ1-2,-,TRBV19
ASSLVEGWRTEAF,TRBJ1-1,-,TRBV7-6
ASGLSGTSGGSSYNEQF,TRBJ2-1,-,TRBV12-5
ASRRDRGTAGSSYEQY,TRBJ2-7,-,TRBV5-8
ASRDRAGGEAF,TRBJ1-1,few,TRBV6-5
ASTGQGHEKLF,TRBJ1-4,few,TRBV9
ASSISSGRVNYGYT,TRBJ1-2,-,TRBV19
ASSYGQGSFYGYT,TRBJ1-2,-,TRBV6-6
ASTRHPNTEAF,TRBJ1-1,-,TRBV6-5
ASRDRGEKLF,TRBJ1-4,-,TRBV6-1
ASSQDSEQGIYGYT,TRBJ1-2,-,TRBV4-2
SVEDMRDKNIQY,TRBJ2-4,-,TRBV29-1
AIRADRNSPLH,TRBJ1-6,-,TRBV10-3
ASSLGLAIHRELF,TRBJ2-2,-,TRBV7-3
ASSPRQGANEKLF,TRBJ1-4,-,TRBV19
ATRTSGRGRVSGELF,TRBJ2-2,few,TRBV24-1
ASRDPSGSLGEQY,TRBJ2-7,-,TRBV11-2
ASSLGGFYGYT,TRBJ1-2,-,TRBV12-3/TRBV12-4
ASSFTGSDIQY,TRBJ2-4,few,TRBV5-6
ASSFRLAGGGTSTGELF,TRBJ2-2,-,TRBV4-1